The rows below give T cell receptor beta chains drawn from one sample of a study of regulatory and conventional T cells in RAG deficiency. Libraries were prepared by immunoSEQ multiplex PCR; TCRdb keeps only in-frame clonotypes and omits some of them. The sample holds some 21,000 clones, roughly 96% seen once. In addition, the sample was reused for a study of regulatory T cells.

Sequencing was done on a sample of CD25- CD4+ T cells sorted from blood. These receptors all stem from a human donor in good health. The CDR3 runs from the conserved cysteine through the conserved F or W. The D gene is left open where the match is weak.

>TRBV27|TRBD2|TRBJ2-5
CASSGTSGGPRETQYF
>TRBV19|NA|TRBJ2-2
CASSAGTKRRELFF
>TRBV7-9|TRBD1|TRBJ2-7
CASSQTGGWGEQYF
>TRBV9|NA|TRBJ1-1
CASSVTELGNTEAFF
>TRBV12-5|TRBD2|TRBJ2-2
CASGSTLVAGVTGELFF
>TRBV4-3|TRBD1|TRBJ2-2
CASSQGWRQGAASPGELFF
>TRBV28|TRBD1|TRBJ2-7
CASRGQGGAYEQYF
>TRBV30|NA|TRBJ2-7
CAWSQGWYEQYF
>TRBV9|NA|TRBJ2-7
CASSVDSGHFSEQYF
>TRBV30|NA|TRBJ1-1
CAWSVVGGTEAFF
>TRBV9|NA|TRBJ2-7
CASSVGEDRSYEQYF
>TRBV27|NA|TRBJ1-2
CASSRDSDRPIRGGYTF
>TRBV5-4|TRBD1|TRBJ1-2
CASSSDRVYGYTF
>TRBV28|NA|TRBJ2-2
CASSLFQGTGELFF
>TRBV5-1|TRBD2|TRBJ2-7
CASSFAGTMSGEQYF
>TRBV6-1|TRBD1|TRBJ2-4
CASRTGTALTIQYF
>TRBV28|NA|TRBJ2-7
CASREGRQGSEQYF
>TRBV9|NA|TRBJ1-2
CASSGGGGYTF
>TRBV28|TRBD1|TRBJ1-4
CASSTQGATNEKLFF
>TRBV28|TRBD1|TRBJ2-7
CASSLYRTGEHEQYF
>TRBV2|TRBD2|TRBJ2-1
CASRYYISGGDRSSYNEQFF
>TRBV7-6|NA|TRBJ1-1
CASSLGGGGGTEAFF
>TRBV7-3|NA|TRBJ1-1
CASSLKGGTEAFF
>TRBV4-1|NA|TRBJ1-4
CASSQVGRARSNEKLFF
>TRBV19|NA|TRBJ1-1
CASSISGLSDTEAFF
>TRBV27|TRBD1|TRBJ2-7
CASSRLLLKDRDEQYF
>TRBV7-6|TRBD2|TRBJ2-3
CASSRGTSGGVGVPDTQYF
>TRBV6-1|NA|TRBJ2-2
CASSGYEPGINPGELFF
>TRBV4-1|NA|TRBJ2-4
CASSQVRIPQNIQYF
>TRBV5-4|NA|TRBJ1-1
CASSLFGGGGTEAFF
>TRBV5-1|NA|TRBJ1-3
CASSLDSGASGNTIYF
>TRBV9|NA|TRBJ2-5
CASSVGPGMEETQYF
>TRBV7-3|NA|TRBJ2-3
CASSLAADYTQYF
>TRBV6-1|NA|TRBJ1-2
CASSVRQNYGYTF